This T cell receptor beta chain was documented in a study of post-analysis software for immune sequencing data. Study-wide points: Compared against controls, patients with multiple sclerosis displayed significantly lower normalized Chao1 diversity. Same-batch samples co-clustered strongly by F measure.

The TCR beta cDNA libraries contained unique molecular identifiers. TCRdb called the PCR reads again in MiXCR, with one record for every CDR3 protein. The profile covers approximately 730,000 distinct CDR3 sequences, with 30% appearing a single time and 0.56% taken by the ten largest. There are a few counts of this clonotype. Its antigen remains unknown. This clonotype was sampled from a girl under 18 with multiple sclerosis. Material: blood.

This CDR3 reads CASSSQTSGIGETQYF. The DNA for the CDR3 is TGTGCCAGCAGTTCTCAGACTAGCGGGATAGGAGAGACCCAGTACTTC. V usage is TRBV27 and J usage is TRBJ2-5, with TRBD2 identical over 11 bases. Germline V gene sequence: CDR1 MNHEY, CDR2 SMNVEV (reference sequence). V was pared by 4 bases and J by 4 bases, with 8 bases of the junction left unmatched. The CDR3 length is 16 residues.